The 2 T cell receptor beta chains below were found in one sample sequenced in a study of T cells in Graves' hyperthyroidism and ophthalmopathy. It was RNA transcripts that yielded the amplified TCR beta CDR3 regions. TCR CDR3 underwent first-round RT-PCR with the HTBI primer set. TCRdb analysed the multiplex PCR reads with MiXCR anew, one entry per CDR3 protein. The sample holds hundreds of thousands of distinct CDR3 sequences; around 15% are singletons and the top ten take 10%. The sequenced sample consisted of blood. These TCRs come from a young woman with Graves' hyperthyroidism.

This CDR3 is CSARPPERGSSYEQYF. The CDR3 DNA reads as TGCAGTGCTAGACCTCCAGAGCGGGGGAGCTCCTACGAGCAGTACTTC. The gene calls are TRBV20-1 and TRBJ2-7; 8 nucleotides line up with TRBD2. This CDR3 is 16 amino acids long. CDR1 and CDR2 (germline): DFQATT, SNEGSKA (reference sequence). Unmatched junction bases numbered 9, after V lost 2 bases and J lost 0 bases.

This rearrangement joins TRBV3-1 to TRBJ2-7; 7 bases line up with TRBD2. CDR1 and CDR2 from the germline V gene are LGHDT and YNNKEL (reference sequence). After removal of 2 bases from V and 0 bases from J, the junction contained 4 bases not matched to a gene. The CDR3 is 15 residues long. Written as DNA, the CDR3 is TGTGCCAGCAGCCAATACCGGGACTACTCCTACGAGCAGTACTTC. Encoded protein: CASSQYRDYSYEQYF.